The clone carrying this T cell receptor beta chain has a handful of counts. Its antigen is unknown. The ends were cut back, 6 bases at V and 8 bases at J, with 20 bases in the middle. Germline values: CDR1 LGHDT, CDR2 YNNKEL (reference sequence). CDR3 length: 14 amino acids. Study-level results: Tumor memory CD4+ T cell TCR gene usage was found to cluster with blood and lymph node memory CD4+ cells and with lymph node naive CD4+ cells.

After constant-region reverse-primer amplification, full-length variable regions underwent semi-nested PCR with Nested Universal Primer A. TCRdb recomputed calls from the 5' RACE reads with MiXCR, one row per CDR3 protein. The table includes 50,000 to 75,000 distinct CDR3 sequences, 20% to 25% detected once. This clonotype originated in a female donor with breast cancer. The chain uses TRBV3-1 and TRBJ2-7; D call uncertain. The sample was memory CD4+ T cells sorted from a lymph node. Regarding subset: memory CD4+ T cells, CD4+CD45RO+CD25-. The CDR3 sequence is CASSRSEITKKQYF. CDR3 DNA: TGTGCCAGCAGTCGATCAGAGATTACGAAGAAGCAGTACTTC.